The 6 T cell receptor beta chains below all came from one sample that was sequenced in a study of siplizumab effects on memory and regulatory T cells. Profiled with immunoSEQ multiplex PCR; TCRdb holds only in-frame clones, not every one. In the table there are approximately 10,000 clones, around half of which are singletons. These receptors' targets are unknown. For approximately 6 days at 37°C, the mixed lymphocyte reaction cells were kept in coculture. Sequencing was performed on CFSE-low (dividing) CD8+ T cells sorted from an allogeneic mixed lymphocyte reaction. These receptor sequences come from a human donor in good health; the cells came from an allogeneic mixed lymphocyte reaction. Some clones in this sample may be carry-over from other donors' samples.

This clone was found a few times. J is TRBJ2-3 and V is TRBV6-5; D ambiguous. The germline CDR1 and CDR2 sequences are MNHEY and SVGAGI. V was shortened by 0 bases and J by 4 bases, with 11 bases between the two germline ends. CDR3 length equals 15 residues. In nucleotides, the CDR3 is TGTGCCAGCAGTTACTCGGGGTTGCTCGCAGATACGCAGTATTTT. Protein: CASSYSGLLADTQYF.

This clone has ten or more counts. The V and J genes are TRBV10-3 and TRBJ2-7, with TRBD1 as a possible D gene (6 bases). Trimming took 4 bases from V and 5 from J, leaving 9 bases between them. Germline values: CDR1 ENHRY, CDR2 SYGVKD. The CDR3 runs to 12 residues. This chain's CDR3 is CAISGQEDEQYF. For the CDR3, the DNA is TGTGCCATCAGTGGACAGGAGGACGAGCAGTACTTC.

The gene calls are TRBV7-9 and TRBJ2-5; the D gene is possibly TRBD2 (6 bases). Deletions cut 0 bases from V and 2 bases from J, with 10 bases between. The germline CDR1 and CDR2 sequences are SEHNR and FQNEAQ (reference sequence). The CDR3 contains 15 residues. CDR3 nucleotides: TGTGCCAGCAGCTTAGCAACTAGCTGGCAAGAGACCCAGTACTTC. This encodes CASSLATSWQETQYF.

CDR3 amino acids: CASSYRTNYGYTF. The DNA for the CDR3 is TGTGCCAGCAGCTACAGGACAAACTATGGCTACACCTTC. V gene TRBV25-1 combines with J gene TRBJ1-2; maybe TRBD1 (5 bases). Germline CDR1 MGHDK, CDR2 SYGVNS. The CDR3 is made up of 13 amino acids. The V end lost 6 bases, the J end lost 2 bases, and 10 bases lay between the germline ends.

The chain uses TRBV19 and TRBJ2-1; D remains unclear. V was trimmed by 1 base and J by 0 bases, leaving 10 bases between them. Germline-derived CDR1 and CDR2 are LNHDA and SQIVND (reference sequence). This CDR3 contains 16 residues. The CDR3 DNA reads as TGTGCCAGTAGTATAGTATTGGGGATCTCCTACAATGAGCAGTTCTTC. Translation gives CASSIVLGISYNEQFF.

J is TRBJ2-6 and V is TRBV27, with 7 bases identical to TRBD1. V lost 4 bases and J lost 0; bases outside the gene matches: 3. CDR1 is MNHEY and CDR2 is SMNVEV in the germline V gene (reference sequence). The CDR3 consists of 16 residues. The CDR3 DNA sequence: TGTGCCAGCAGTTCTCAGGGGGTCTCTGGGGCCAACGTCCTGACTTTC. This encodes CASSSQGVSGANVLTF.